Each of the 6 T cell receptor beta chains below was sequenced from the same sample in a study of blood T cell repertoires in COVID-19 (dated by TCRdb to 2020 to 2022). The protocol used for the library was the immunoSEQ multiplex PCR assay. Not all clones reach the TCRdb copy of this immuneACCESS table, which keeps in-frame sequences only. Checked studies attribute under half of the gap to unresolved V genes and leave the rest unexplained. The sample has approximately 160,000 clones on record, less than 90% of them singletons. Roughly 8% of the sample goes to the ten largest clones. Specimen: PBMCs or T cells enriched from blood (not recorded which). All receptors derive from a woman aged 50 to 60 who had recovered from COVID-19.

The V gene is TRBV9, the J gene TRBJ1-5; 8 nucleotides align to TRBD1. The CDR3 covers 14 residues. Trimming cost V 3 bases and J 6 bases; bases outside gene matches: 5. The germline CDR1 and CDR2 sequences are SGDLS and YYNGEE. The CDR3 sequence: CASSAGGGFQPQHF. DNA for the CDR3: TGTGCCAGCAGCGCAGGGGGCGGTTTTCAGCCCCAGCATTTT.

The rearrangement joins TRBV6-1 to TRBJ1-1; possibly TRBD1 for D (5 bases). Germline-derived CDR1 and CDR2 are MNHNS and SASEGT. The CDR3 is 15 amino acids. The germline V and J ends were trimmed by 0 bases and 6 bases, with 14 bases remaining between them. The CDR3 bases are TGTGCCAGCAGTGAAGCCCGGGGGAGGATACCTGAAGCTTTCTTT. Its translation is CASSEARGRIPEAFF.

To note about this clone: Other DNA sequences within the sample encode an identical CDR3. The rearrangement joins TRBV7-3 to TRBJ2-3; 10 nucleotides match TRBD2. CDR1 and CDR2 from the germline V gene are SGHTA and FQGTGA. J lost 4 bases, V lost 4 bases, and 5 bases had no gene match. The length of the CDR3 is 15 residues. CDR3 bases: TGTGCCAGCAGCTCGAGCGGGGGGGCCGCAGATACGCAGTATTTT. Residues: CASSSSGGAADTQYF.

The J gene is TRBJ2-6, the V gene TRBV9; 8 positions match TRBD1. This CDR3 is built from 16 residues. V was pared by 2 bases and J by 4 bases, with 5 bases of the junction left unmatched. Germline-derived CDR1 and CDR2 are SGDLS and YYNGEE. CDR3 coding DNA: TGTGCCAGCAGCGTGCAGGGGGCGCGCGGGGCCAACGTCCTGACTTTC. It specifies CASSVQGARGANVLTF.

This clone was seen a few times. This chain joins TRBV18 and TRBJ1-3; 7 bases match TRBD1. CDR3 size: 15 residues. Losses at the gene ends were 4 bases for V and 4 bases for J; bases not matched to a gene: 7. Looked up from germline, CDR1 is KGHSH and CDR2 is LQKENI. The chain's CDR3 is CASSLAWDSGNTIYF. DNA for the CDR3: TGTGCCAGCTCACTTGCTTGGGACAGCGGAAACACCATATATTTT. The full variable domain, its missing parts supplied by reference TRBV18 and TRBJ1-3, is NAGVMQNPRHLVRRRGQEARLRCSPMKGHSHVYWYRQLPEEGLKFMVYLQKENIIDESGMPKERFSAEFPKEGPSILRIQQVVRGDSAAYFCASSLAWDSGNTIYFGEGSWLTVV.

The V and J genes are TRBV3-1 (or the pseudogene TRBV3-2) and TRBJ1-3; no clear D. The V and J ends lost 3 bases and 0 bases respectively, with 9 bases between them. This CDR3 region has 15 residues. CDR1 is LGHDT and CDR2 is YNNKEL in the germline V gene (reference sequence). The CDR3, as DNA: TGTGCCAGCAGCCAGGGGAGATTCTCTGGAAACACCATATATTTT. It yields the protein CASSQGRFSGNTIYF.